A selection of T cell receptor beta chains follows, all from one sample in a study of T cell repertoires in cytomegalovirus infection. MiXCR, applied by TCRdb to the reads, yields one record per CDR3 protein. The table shows roughly 130,000 distinct CDR3 sequences, with almost 9% occurring only once. What was sequenced was PBMCs. The receptor set was obtained from a human donor in good health (CMV status not recorded). Some clones in this sample may be carry-over from other donors' samples. Both conserved end residues are part of each CDR3. A D gene is named only where the DNA matches it firmly. Clone size is shown for a subset of rows, as once, few, many or a class of expanded clone.

j_gene	d_gene	abundance	v_gene	CDR3nt	CDR3aa
TRBJ1-2	.	.	TRBV30	TGTGCCTGGAGTGCCAAGGATGGCTACACCTTC	CAWSAKDGYTF
TRBJ2-5	.	many	TRBV11-2	TGTGCCAGCAGCTTAGTACCCCGGGACAAAGAGGGCCAGTACTTC	CASSLVPRDKEGQYF
TRBJ2-7	.	.	TRBV7-2	TGTGCCAGCAGCTTACGGGGCGAACTGTTAGCCTACGAGCAGTACTTC	CASSLRGELLAYEQYF
TRBJ2-4	TRBD1	.	TRBV3-1	TGTGCCAGCAGCCAAAGACAGGGAGAAGTAAACATTCAGTACTTC	CASSQRQGEVNIQYF
TRBJ2-7	TRBD2	many	TRBV7-2	TGTGCCAGCAGCTTAAGAGGAGCGGGGGCTTACTCCTACGAGCAGTACTTC	CASSLRGAGAYSYEQYF
TRBJ2-2	.	.	TRBV3-1	TGTGCCAGCAGCCGGGAGGCCGGGGAGCTGTTTTTT	CASSREAGELFF
TRBJ1-3	.	few	TRBV20-1	TGCAGTGCCAGGAGTGGAAACACCATATATTTT	CSARSGNTIYF
TRBJ1-2	.	many	TRBV28	TGTGCCAGCAGTTTAGCACCCTACTATGGCTACACCTTC	CASSLAPYYGYTF
TRBJ1-1	.	many	TRBV7-2	TGTGCCAGCAGCTTAGGGCAAGGGGGGCATACTGAAGCTTTCTTT	CASSLGQGGHTEAFF
TRBJ1-1	.	many	TRBV20-1	TGCAGTGCTAGAGGAGGGGGGCCCTCGACTGAAGCTTTCTTT	CSARGGGPSTEAFF
TRBJ1-1	.	many	TRBV19	TGTGCCAGTAGTATAGGCAATACCGGGACAAGGAACACTGAAGCTTTCTTT	CASSIGNTGTRNTEAFF
TRBJ2-7	.	many	TRBV6-1	TGTGCCAGCAAGACCCTTCGGGGGCCCAACGAAAGCTACGAGCAGTACTTC	CASKTLRGPNESYEQYF
TRBJ2-2	.	.	TRBV5-4	TGTGCCAACACCCAGGAGCCGAACACCGGGGAGCTGTTTTTT	CANTQEPNTGELFF
TRBJ2-5	.	many	TRBV5-1	TGCGCCAGCAGCCCCGGCAAGAGCGGGGAGACCCAGTACTTC	CASSPGKSGETQYF
TRBJ1-2	.	many	TRBV23-1	TGCGCCAGCAGTCAATCGGGTCCTAACTATGGCTACACCTTC	CASSQSGPNYGYTF
TRBJ2-7	TRBD2	many	TRBV5-1	TGCGCCAGCAGCGCTGGGACTAGCGGGTACCTCACCTACGAGCAGTACTTC	CASSAGTSGYLTYEQYF
TRBJ2-7	.	many	TRBV18	TGTGCCAGCTCACCAATGAGACCAGGGTTGAAGGACGAGCAGTACTTC	CASSPMRPGLKDEQYF
TRBJ2-1	TRBD2	many	TRBV11-2	TGTGCCAGCAGGGGCCTAGCGGGAAATGGAAGGTACAATGAGCAGTTCTTC	CASRGLAGNGRYNEQFF
TRBJ2-5	TRBD1	many	TRBV7-6	TGTGCCAGCAGCCCCCTCAGCTGGCAGGGGGCCCACCAAGAGACCCAGTACTTC	CASSPLSWQGAHQETQYF
TRBJ1-1	.	few	TRBV5-1	TGCGCCAGCAGCCTGGAAGTGATGAACACTGAAGCTTTCTTT	CASSLEVMNTEAFF
TRBJ1-2	.	many	TRBV7-2	TGTGCCAGCAGCTTAGTTAGCGTCCGTCCCGACTATGGCTACACCTTC	CASSLVSVRPDYGYTF
TRBJ2-1	TRBD2	many	TRBV7-2	TGTGCCAGCAGCCCTAGGGAGCGGGGAAGCTCCTACAATGAGCAGTTCTTC	CASSPRERGSSYNEQFF
TRBJ1-1	.	many	TRBV7-2	TGTGCCAGCAGCATAACAAGAAACACTGAAGCTTTCTTT	CASSITRNTEAFF
TRBJ1-2	.	.	TRBV29-1	TGCAGCGTTGAAAGCTCGTCCTATGGCTACACCTTC	CSVESSSYGYTF
TRBJ2-7	TRBD2	.	TRBV29-1	TGCAGCGTTGTAGCGGGGGGTTACGAGCAGTACTTC	CSVVAGGYEQYF
TRBJ1-2	TRBD1	many	TRBV27	TGTGCCAGCAGTTTCCTCCCACCAACCGGGACAGCGAACTACAAAACCTACAGCTATGGCTACACCTTC	CASSFLPPTGTANYKTYSYGYTF
TRBJ2-7	TRBD1	many	TRBV7-7	TGTGCCAGCAGCTTAGGTCAGGGGGCGGTCTACGAGCAGTACTTC	CASSLGQGAVYEQYF
TRBJ2-1	.	few	TRBV29-1	TGCAGCGTTGAAGAGGGGGCACGGCAGTTCTTC	CSVEEGARQFF
TRBJ1-2	.	few	TRBV5-1	TGCGCCAGCAGCGCTGACAGGCGGAACTATGGCTACACCTTC	CASSADRRNYGYTF
TRBJ1-6	TRBD1	many	TRBV7-6	TGTGCCAGCAGCCCATCGGGACAGGGGAACAATTCACCCCTCCACTTT	CASSPSGQGNNSPLHF
TRBJ2-2	.	many	TRBV6-5	TGTGCCAGCAGTTACAGGGGGAACGGGGAGCTGTTTTTT	CASSYRGNGELFF
TRBJ1-1	TRBD1	few	TRBV12-3/TRBV12-4	TGTGCCAGCAGTTTGACAGGGCCTAATGAAGCTTTCTTT	CASSLTGPNEAFF
TRBJ1-6	.	many	TRBV18	TGTGCCAGCTCACGGTTGGAGCGAGATAATTCACCCCTCCACTTT	CASSRLERDNSPLHF
TRBJ1-2	.	.	TRBV20-1	TGCAGTGCTAGAGATGATCCCGGGCGCGGCTACACCTTC	CSARDDPGRGYTF
TRBJ1-2	TRBD1	many	TRBV6-5	TGTGCCAGCAGCACAGGGGGGAGCTACACCTTC	CASSTGGSYTF
TRBJ1-3	.	many	TRBV28	TGTGCCACGACGGGCTCTGGAAACACCATATATTTT	CATTGSGNTIYF
TRBJ2-1	.	many	TRBV7-2	TGTGCCAGCAGCCCCCGGAATGAGCAGTTCTTC	CASSPRNEQFF
TRBJ1-1	TRBD1	.	TRBV20-1	TGCAGTGCTACAGGGACAGATAACACTGAAGCTTTCTTT	CSATGTDNTEAFF
TRBJ1-5	.	many	TRBV12-3/TRBV12-4	TGTGCCAGCAGTTTAGCGTTAGGGGGGGCTGGGCAGCCCCAGCATTTT	CASSLALGGAGQPQHF
TRBJ1-2	.	once	TRBV12-3/TRBV12-4	TGTGCCAGCATCCAGAGGGGGAACTATGGCTACACCTTC	CASIQRGNYGYTF
TRBJ1-1	TRBD1	.	TRBV4-1	TGCGCCAGCAGCCTCGTTTCCGGGACAGGGGGCGAAACTTTCTTT	CASSLVSGTGGETFF
TRBJ2-7	TRBD2	many	TRBV7-2	TGTGCCAGCAGCCCGTGGGGGTCGGGAGCGGGGGGCAGGTACGGTCAGTACTTC	CASSPWGSGAGGRYGQYF
TRBJ2-7	TRBD1	.	TRBV20-1	TGCAGTGCAAACTCGGGACAGCCCTACGAGCAGTACTTC	CSANSGQPYEQYF
TRBJ1-1	TRBD1	.	TRBV12-3/TRBV12-4	TGTGCCAGCAGTTTAGAGACAGGGGGAGGGACTGAAGCTTTCTTT	CASSLETGGGTEAFF
TRBJ2-7	TRBD1	many	TRBV6-5	TGTGCCAGCAGACGGGACAGGGCGATTGGCGAGCAGTACTTC	CASRRDRAIGEQYF